Here is one T cell receptor beta chain with its context. Sequenced by immunoSEQ multiplex PCR; TCRdb stores in-frame clones only, minus some. This sample carries about 75,000 clones, 85% to 95% of them seen once, and the ten largest clones take 6% to 8%. This sample was included in a study of control samples from healthy donors and cancer patients. The CDR3 sequence is 15 residues long. Germline lookup yields CDR1 SGHRS and CDR2 YFSETQ. V lost 0 bases to trimming and J lost 1 base; unmatched junction nucleotides: 1. The clonotype was recovered from a middle-aged woman in good health. The rearrangement links TRBV5-1 to TRBJ1-1; 9 nucleotides match TRBD1. Sequencing was performed on blood. This chain's CDR3 is CASSLAGQGNTEAFF. In DNA, the CDR3 is TGCGCCAGCAGCTTGGCGGGACAGGGGAACACTGAAGCTTTCTTT.